Below, one T cell receptor (beta chain) is given with its context. What this receptor recognizes is not known. No base quality information exists; no much larger clone differs at one position. The data originate from a study of blood T cells in healthy people across ages (dated by TCRdb to between 2015 and 2016). For the study in its entirety: Template switching captured roughly one uniquely barcoded TCR beta cDNA molecule per two T cells in model experiments. To avoid experimental bias, donors of different ages were distributed randomly across sequencing lanes. The donors were divided into four age groups: young (average around 16 years), middle-aged (about 39), aged (roughly 66) and long-lived (around 80). Using deep sequencing normalized with unique cDNA molecular identifiers, the study measured how TCR beta repertoire diversity changes with age. For two donors (one aged 18 to 30 and one aged 80 or older), the study analyzed two additional independent replicas of 1 million unique cDNA reads from the same blood draw. Results the study describes overall, beyond this receptor: Estimates of total diversity from one million sequenced T cells were regarded as lower bounds and underestimates. Because profiling used bulk unsorted PBMCs, naive and antigen-experienced compartments could not be compared conclusively. A strong correlation was found between observed TCR beta diversity and the percentage of naive T cells measured by flow cytometry. Donor CMV infection status was unknown, potentially confounding age-related changes in expanded clonotypes. As age increased, observed TCR beta diversity per million T cells dropped in a roughly linear way, and a significant reduction was already evident by age about 40. Compared with the aged group, the long-lived group had more naive CD4+ T cells, fewer expanded clones and increased TCR diversity, suggesting age selection.

The donors were roughly 39 Caucasian individuals from Russia, aged 6 to 90 years, who were systemically healthy. Each donor gave approximately 9.4 milliliters of peripheral blood, drawn into EDTA-treated Vacutainer tubes. Ficoll-Paque density-gradient centrifugation was used to isolate PBMCs, with at least 6.5 million per sample. Trizol reagent was used to extract total RNA from PBMCs, with at least 6 micrograms per sample. The percentages of naive CD45RAhigh/CD27high T cells were determined by flow cytometry on a PBMC aliquot from every donor. CDR1 and CDR2 (LGHNA, YSLEER) derive from the germline V gene. From cysteine to phenylalanine, the CDR3 is 17 amino acids long. Just the 51-base CDR3 DNA is kept, in frame starting at base 1. V is trimmed back by 1 base and J by 10 bases, and the junction contains 14 bases that no gene match accounts for. Preparation of the library involved 5' RACE. These reads were obtained on an Illumina HiSeq 2500. A second about 6 to 11 cycle PCR used a sample-barcoded 5' primer and a J-beta primer mix. A template-switch 5' adaptor carrying 12 random nucleotides introduced a unique molecular identifier onto each TCR beta cDNA molecule. Each sample yielded at least 2.5 million CDR3-containing paired-end reads. All of the RNA was converted into first-strand cDNA using the Mint cDNA synthesis kit, with a TRBC-specific oligonucleotide serving as the primer. Following uracil-DNA glycosylase treatment, a first 18-cycle PCR with universal primers M1SS and BC2_uni_R was performed on all cDNA. Under the source paper's analysis protocol: For normalization, 1 million high-quality reads, each with a distinct molecular identifier, were randomly selected from each sample. Instead of being binned into consensus sequences, reads with shared molecular identifiers were discarded. MiTCR, set to a Q25 quality threshold and the strictest error-elimination algorithm, was used for CDR3 identification, clonotype clustering and error correction. A nonparametric unseen species model using Euler transformation provided a lower-bound estimate of total TCR beta diversity. TCRdb applied fastp at Q25 and MiXCR to the public reads, then kept only in-frame beta chains. Rows merge per CDR3 protein into single entries with the most common DNA and genes. The V and J calls follow TCRdb's processing rather than the paper's. This sample holds about 900,000 distinct CDR3 sequences; roughly 43% were observed only once. The top ten constitute around 15% of the sample.

Sequencing was done on a sample of blood. The chain uses TRBV4-3 and TRBJ2-1; TRBD2 matches 9 bases in the middle. This receptor was taken from a man aged 25 to 40 in good health. The CDR3 protein: CASSQGLGGGAVVEQFF. The DNA sequence is as follows: TGCGCCAGCAGCCAAGGCCTTGGCGGGGGGGCGGTAGTCGAGCAGTTCTTC.